The 9 T cell receptor beta chains below all came from one sample that was sequenced in a study of blood T cell repertoires in COVID-19. The protocol was immunoSEQ multiplex PCR, while the TCRdb copy is restricted to in-frame clones and leaves out a portion. The table has 380,000 or so clones, roughly 90% seen once; the top ten hold roughly 0.97%. Sequencing was done on a sample of PBMCs or T cells enriched from blood (not recorded which). These receptors were taken from a woman aged 25 to 39 with acute COVID-19.

This clone was seen a handful of times. The rearrangement joins TRBV6-5 to TRBJ1-1; 7 bases line up with TRBD1. In germline, CDR1 is MNHEY, CDR2 SVGAGI. J was trimmed by 4 bases and V by 6 bases; bases with no gene match: 5. The CDR3 spans 13 residues. Here the CDR3 reads CASRRQGGTEAFF. The CDR3 region has the DNA TGTGCCAGCAGGCGACAGGGCGGCACTGAAGCTTTCTTT.

The chain links TRBV6-6 to TRBJ2-7, with a tentative D call TRBD1 (6 bases). The CDR3 runs to 15 residues. Germline CDR1 is MNHNY and CDR2 is SVGAGI (reference sequence). V gave up 2 bases and J gave up 0 bases, with 11 bases separating them. This chain's CDR3 is CASSYRQESSYEQYF. The DNA for the CDR3 is TGTGCCAGCAGTTACAGACAGGAGAGCTCCTACGAGCAGTACTTC.

The chain employs TRBV10-2 and TRBJ2-2, with 12 bases matching TRBD2. V lost 6 bases, J lost 3 bases, and 2 bases stayed unmatched. The CDR3 is 15 amino acids. From germline, CDR1 is WSHSY and CDR2 SAAADI. DNA of the CDR3: TGCGCCAGCAGCAGACTAGCGGGGGACACCGGGGAGCTGTTTTTT. Translated: CASSRLAGDTGELFF.

This clone has more than one count but fewer than ten. This chain links TRBV19 with TRBJ2-7; TRBD2 matches 7 bases. This CDR3 contains 14 residues. V was clipped by 5 bases and J by 1 base; unmatched bases: 5. The germline gives CDR1 LNHDA, CDR2 SQIVND (reference sequence). CDR3 sequence: CASSHSGGSYEQYF. CDR3 nucleotide sequence: TGTGCCAGTAGTCATTCGGGGGGATCCTACGAGCAGTACTTC.

There are a few counts of this clone. This chain links TRBV7-2 with TRBJ2-5; the match to TRBD1 covers 7 bases. The CDR3 has 14 residues. Germline loops: CDR1 SGHTA, CDR2 FQGNSA. With 2 bases clipped from V and 9 bases from J, the junction kept 9 bases outside the gene matches. The CDR3: CASSLSGQARAQYF. In nucleotides, the CDR3 is TGTGCCAGCAGCTTATCCGGACAGGCAAGAGCCCAGTACTTC.

The V call is TRBV24-1, the J call TRBJ2-3; 7 bases are shared with TRBD1. Trimming took 0 bases from V and 1 from J; bases not matched to a gene: 6. CDR1 and CDR2 (germline): KGHDR, SFDVKD. CDR3 length: 17 residues. CDR3 nucleotide sequence: TGTGCCACCAGTGATTTGGACAGGGTGAGAGGCACAGATACGCAGTATTTT. Its translation: CATSDLDRVRGTDTQYF.

This chain connects TRBV9 to TRBJ1-1; D unresolved. V gave up 4 bases and J gave up 8 bases, with 9 bases separating them. CDR1 SGDLS and CDR2 YYNGEE come from the germline V gene. The CDR3 sequence is 11 residues long. CDR3 nucleotide sequence: TGTGCCAGCAGCCAGTCAGGAGAAGCTTTCTTT. This encodes CASSQSGEAFF.

The chain employs TRBV3-1 (or the pseudogene TRBV3-2) and TRBJ2-5, with 10 bases lining up with TRBD2. The CDR3 spans 17 residues. V shed 4 bases and J 1 base; nucleotides not matched to a gene: 9. CDR1 and CDR2 (germline): LGHDT, YNNKEL (reference sequence). CDR3 nucleotide sequence: TGTGCCAGCAGCCTACTTCGCCGGACTAGCGGCCAAGAGACCCAGTACTTC. It specifies CASSLLRRTSGQETQYF.

This chain links TRBV6-5 with TRBJ1-4; no clear D gene. Germline CDR1 reads MNHEY; CDR2 reads SVGAGI. The germline V and J ends were trimmed by 7 bases and 7 bases, with 16 bases remaining between them. The CDR3 length is 14 residues. CDR3: CASTGLEVSEKLFF. CDR3 sequence (DNA): TGTGCCAGCACTGGGCTGGAAGTGAGTGAAAAACTGTTTTTT.